This passage covers 14 T cell receptor beta chains from one sample sequenced in a study of blood T cell repertoires in COVID-19. Some clones are missing from TCRdb's copy, which holds only in-frame ones; the method was immunoSEQ multiplex PCR. The table lists some 67,000 clones, 60% to 80% of them singletons. Sequenced: peripheral blood. These receptors originate from an older woman with acute or convalescent COVID-19.

The rearrangement joins TRBV27 to TRBJ1-4; 9 bases match TRBD1. The V gene end was trimmed by 1 base and the J gene end by 8 bases; junction bases not matched to a gene: 14. This CDR3 spans 18 amino acids. CDR1 is MNHEY, CDR2 SMNVEV, per germline (reference sequence). The CDR3: CASSLWTGAPKGEEKLFF. The CDR3 DNA reads TGTGCCAGCAGTTTATGGACAGGGGCTCCTAAGGGGGAGGAAAAACTGTTTTTT.

Concerning this clone: At one end, the junction sequence differs from germline, possibly due to a read error. This chain uses TRBV2 with TRBJ1-2; D remains unclear. This CDR3 is built from 11 residues. The germline V gene encodes CDR1 SNHLY and CDR2 FYNNEI. In DNA, the CDR3 is TGTGCCAGCAGTGAAGGGACCGGGCGGGCGTTC. Its translation is CASSEGTGRAF.

V is TRBV2 and J is TRBJ2-2, with 12 bases fitting TRBD2. The CDR3 is 15 residues long. Germline lookup yields CDR1 SNHLY and CDR2 FYNNEI. V lost 5 bases, J lost 6 bases, and 4 bases stayed unmatched. For the CDR3, the DNA is TGTGCCAGCAGTCGGCTAGCGGGGGGGCCCGGGGAGCTGTTTTTT. This sequence encodes CASSRLAGGPGELFF.

This chain links TRBV7-2 with TRBJ1-2; TRBD1 matches 8 bases. V shed 4 bases and J 3 bases; nucleotides not matched to a gene: 1. Germline V lookup: CDR1 SGHTA, CDR2 FQGNSA. The CDR3 length is 13 residues. The CDR3 reads CASSSTGDYGYTF. The CDR3 DNA is TGTGCCAGCAGCTCGACAGGGGACTATGGCTACACCTTC. Complete variable domain (other parts from reference TRBV7-2 and TRBJ1-2): GAGVSQSPSNKVTEKGKDVELRCDPISGHTALYWYRQSLGQGLEFLIYFQGNSAPDKSGLPSDRFSAERTGGSVSTLTIQRTQQEDSAVYLCASSSTGDYGYTFGSGTRLTVV.

The V call is TRBV18, the J call TRBJ1-4, with TRBD1 matching over 7 bases. This CDR3 is built from 17 residues. J lost 0 bases, V lost 2 bases, and 6 bases had no gene match. The V gene's germline CDR1 is KGHSH and CDR2 LQKENI. The CDR3 coding sequence is TGTGCCAGCTCACCAGGAGGCAGGGGGACAACTAATGAAAAACTGTTTTTT. Translated: CASSPGGRGTTNEKLFF.

The V gene is TRBV6-9, the J gene TRBJ1-2; D gene uncertain. Trimming stripped 9 bases from V and 12 bases from J, with 14 bases between. CDR3 length equals 10 residues. CDR1 and CDR2 from the germline V gene are MNHGY and SVAAGI. The CDR3 DNA reads as TGTGCCAGAAACGGACTCGGAGACACCTTC. Translating it yields CARNGLGDTF.

The chain couples TRBV3-1 (or the pseudogene TRBV3-2) to TRBJ1-2, with D possibly TRBD1 on 6 matching bases. CDR3 size: 14 residues. The germline CDR1 and CDR2 sequences are LGHDT and YNNKEL (reference sequence). V lost 4 bases and J 2 bases, leaving 11 bases between the germline ends. This CDR3 reads CASSPDSGNYGYTF. For the CDR3, the DNA is TGTGCCAGCAGCCCGGACAGTGGAAACTATGGCTACACCTTC.

The rearrangement joins TRBV12-5 to TRBJ1-1; tentative D call: TRBD1 (6 bases). The V end lost 1 base, the J end lost 8 bases, and 11 bases lay between the germline ends. Germline loops: CDR1 LGHNT, CDR2 FRNRAP. This CDR3 has 13 amino acids. Written as DNA, the CDR3 is TGTGCTAGTGGTTTGGCCCTACAGGGAGAAGCTTTCTTT. It specifies CASGLALQGEAFF.

This chain links TRBV5-1 with TRBJ2-7, with D possibly being TRBD1 (5 bases). V was pared by 1 base and J by 0 bases, with 8 bases between. This CDR3 is built from 14 residues. The germline V gene has CDR1 SGHRS and CDR2 YFSETQ. As DNA, the CDR3 is TGCGCCAGCAGCTTGACAGGTAGCTCCTACGAGCAGTACTTC. It encodes CASSLTGSSYEQYF. The full variable domain, completed using reference TRBV5-1 and TRBJ2-7, is KAGVTQTPRYLIKTRGQQVTLSCSPISGHRSVSWYQQTPGQGLQFLFEYFSETQRNKGNFPGRFSGRQFSNSRSEMNVSTLELGDSALYLCASSLTGSSYEQYFGPGTRLTVT.

This clone was picked up many times. V and J are TRBV6-5 and TRBJ1-6; D may be TRBD1 (5 bases). CDR1 is MNHEY, CDR2 SVGAGI, per germline. The CDR3 consists of 13 residues. Trimming shortened V by 7 bases and J by 9 bases, and 13 bases separated the two germline ends. CDR3 sequence (DNA): TGTGCCAGCACAGGGAAACTCGGTTCACCCCTCCACTTT. This encodes CASTGKLGSPLHF.

The rearrangement links TRBV13 to TRBJ1-1; the D gene is possibly TRBD1 (5 bases). The CDR3 contains 14 residues. Trimming shortened V by 4 bases and J by 0 bases, and 9 bases separated the two germline ends. From germline, CDR1 is PRHDT and CDR2 FYEKMQ (reference sequence). CDR3 amino acids: CASSSTAMNTEAFF. For the CDR3, the DNA is TGTGCCAGCAGCTCGACAGCGATGAACACTGAAGCTTTCTTT.

The chain combines TRBV13 with TRBJ1-4; D gene ambiguous. Trimming took 5 bases from V and 10 from J, leaving 11 bases between them. CDR1 and CDR2 from the germline V gene are PRHDT and FYEKMQ (reference sequence). The CDR3 sequence is 12 residues long. CDR3 in amino acids: CASSVLGGKLFF. The DNA for the CDR3 is TGTGCCAGCAGCGTTCTAGGAGGAAAACTGTTTTTT.

This chain joins TRBV20-1 and TRBJ1-1; the D is unclear. V gave up 6 bases and J gave up 3 bases, with 8 bases separating them. The germline CDR1 and CDR2 sequences are DFQATT and SNEGSKA (reference sequence). CDR3 size: 11 residues. CDR3 amino acids: CSAPTYTEAFF. The CDR3 DNA follows: TGCAGTGCGCCCACTTACACTGAAGCTTTCTTT.

This clone came up once. The chain is built from TRBV21-1 and TRBJ1-2; TRBD1, as called in the table, went unchecked against the DNA. TRBV21-1 is listed as a pseudogene. The length of the CDR3 is 14 residues. The CDR3 loop is CASINPTGGYGYTF. As DNA, the CDR3 is TGTGCCAGCATCAACCCAACAGGGGGGTATGGCTACACCTTC.